These 14 T cell receptor beta chains were sequenced from one sample in a study of PD-L1 blockade in urothelial cancer. The protocol was immunoSEQ multiplex PCR, while the TCRdb copy is restricted to in-frame clones and leaves out a portion. The data show tens of thousands of clones, with less than 90% seen just once and roughly 24% held by the top ten. The time point is: peripheral blood 6 weeks after treatment start. The sample consisted of PBMCs, taken around atezolizumab (anti-PD-L1) treatment. The receptors originated from a man aged 55 to 69 with urothelial cancer.

The V gene is TRBV6-5, the J gene TRBJ2-7; TRBD2 agrees at 9 bases. J lost 6 bases, V lost 0 bases, and 6 bases had no gene match. The germline CDR1 and CDR2 sequences are MNHEY and SVGAGI. The CDR3 covers 15 residues. The CDR3 DNA reads TGTGCCAGCAGTTACTCTGGGACTAGCAAGGCCGAGCAGTACTTC. Translating gives CASSYSGTSKAEQYF.

The sample holds one count of this clone. V gene TRBV5-1 combines with J gene TRBJ2-1, with 12 bases matching TRBD2. Germline V gene sequence: CDR1 SGHRS, CDR2 YFSETQ. The CDR3 is 18 amino acids. Germline trimming cut 1 base from V and 1 base from J; bases unmatched to any gene: 6. The CDR3 here is CASSLRLAGGLSYNEQFF. For the CDR3, the DNA is TGCGCCAGCAGCTTGAGGCTAGCGGGGGGGCTATCCTACAATGAGCAGTTCTTC.

This rearrangement joins TRBV18 to TRBJ1-5; D might be TRBD1 (5 bases). Germline V gene data show CDR1 as KGHSH and CDR2 as LQKENI. With 6 bases removed from V and 0 bases from J, the gap between germline ends came to 12 bases. CDR3 length equals 15 residues. CDR3 loop: CASSWGRNSNQPQHF. CDR3 in DNA: TGTGCCAGCTCCTGGGGCAGGAATAGCAATCAGCCCCAGCATTTT.

This clone was counted a single time. This CDR3 reads CASSYQMNTEAFF. The CDR3 DNA reads TGTGCCAGCAGTTACCAGATGAACACTGAAGCTTTCTTT. V usage is TRBV6-5 and J usage is TRBJ1-1; no definite D call. V was trimmed by 2 bases and J by 0 bases, leaving 4 bases between them. The CDR3 sequence is 13 residues long. CDR1 and CDR2 from the germline V gene are MNHEY and SVGAGI.

This chain connects TRBV12-5 to TRBJ1-4; 11 nucleotides align to TRBD1. The CDR3 runs to 15 residues. Looked up from germline, CDR1 is LGHNT and CDR2 is FRNRAP. V lost 1 base to trimming and J lost 7 bases; unmatched junction nucleotides: 2. DNA for the CDR3: TGTGCTAGTGGTTTGGGGGACAGGGGGGGTGAAAAACTGTTTTTT. As protein: CASGLGDRGGEKLFF.

This sequence joins TRBV4-1 and TRBJ1-4, with 7 bases fitting TRBD1. From germline, CDR1 is MGHRA and CDR2 YSYEKL. V gave up 4 bases and J gave up 1 base; unmatched junction bases: 9. The length of the CDR3 is 17 residues. The DNA for the CDR3 is TGCGCCAGCAGCCCACGGACAGGAGGGGGAACTAATGAAAAACTGTTTTTT. It encodes CASSPRTGGGTNEKLFF.

This chain joins TRBV5-4 and TRBJ1-1; 8 nucleotides agree with TRBD1. Trimming cost V 2 bases and J 2 bases; bases outside gene matches: 2. Per the germline V gene, CDR1 is SGHNT and CDR2 is YYREEE (reference sequence). This CDR3 has 14 amino acids. The DNA of the CDR3 is TGTGCCAGCAGCTTCAGGGGGCCCAACACTGAAGCTTTCTTT. This gives the protein CASSFRGPNTEAFF.

This clone was observed a few times. V and J are TRBV9 and TRBJ1-1; D remains ambiguous. The CDR3 has 14 residues. Germline V gene lookup returns CDR1 SGDLS and CDR2 YYNGEE. V lost 0 bases and J 4 bases, leaving 10 bases between the germline ends. DNA of the CDR3: TGTGCCAGCAGCGTAGGAGGTCCGGCCACTGAAGCTTTCTTT. It codes for CASSVGGPATEAFF.

The chain recombines TRBV6-5 with TRBJ1-2; 10 positions match TRBD1. The CDR3 totals 15 residues. Germline values: CDR1 MNHEY, CDR2 SVGAGI. The V gene end was trimmed by 5 bases and the J gene end by 4 bases; junction bases not matched to a gene: 7. This CDR3 reads CASSIAGTGAYGYTF. DNA for the CDR3: TGTGCCAGCAGTATAGCCGGGACAGGGGCCTATGGCTACACCTTC.

This chain joins TRBV19 and TRBJ2-7; D is possibly TRBD2 (6 bases). The CDR3 sequence is 14 residues long. With 3 bases removed from V and 7 bases from J, the gap between germline ends came to 16 bases. Germline lookup yields CDR1 LNHDA and CDR2 SQIVND (reference sequence). Written as DNA, the CDR3 is TGTGCCAGTAGTATCTCAAGACTAGGATGGGAGCAGTACTTC. This codes for CASSISRLGWEQYF. Full variable domain (remainder filled in from reference TRBV19 and TRBJ2-7): DGGITQSPKYLFRKEGQNVTLSCEQNLNHDAMYWYRQDPGQGLRLIYYSQIVNDFQKGDIAEGYSVSREKKESFPLTVTSAQKNPTAFYLCASSISRLGWEQYFGPGTRLTVT.

This clone was counted once. The V and J genes are TRBV5-5 and TRBJ1-2, with D hard to call. Trimming removed 0 bases at V and 5 bases at J, with 5 bases between. The germline V gene has CDR1 SGHKS and CDR2 YYEKEE (reference sequence). The CDR3 has 12 residues. Here the CDR3 DNA reads TGTGCCAGCAGCTTGGGGACTTATGGCTACACCTTC. Residues: CASSLGTYGYTF.

Here the CDR3 DNA reads TGTGCCAGCAGCCCCGGGACTAGCGGTTGGGGACCGCAGTATTTT. As protein: CASSPGTSGWGPQYF. The V gene is TRBV7-9, the J gene TRBJ2-3; TRBD2 matches at 11 bases. The CDR3 runs 15 residues. In germline, CDR1 is SEHNR, CDR2 FQNEAQ (reference sequence). Trimming removed 5 bases from V and 10 bases from J; junction bases left unmatched: 11.

DNA of the CDR3: TGTGCCAGCAGCAGACAGGTGGCTAATGAAAAACTGTTTTTT. Amino acids: CASSRQVANEKLFF. The chain has TRBV6-6 and TRBJ1-4; D is perhaps TRBD1 (6 bases). Germline lookup yields CDR1 MNHNY and CDR2 SVGAGI (reference sequence). V lost 6 bases and J 3 bases, leaving 11 bases between the germline ends. CDR3 length: 14 residues.

The chain uses TRBV18 and TRBJ2-5; 8 bases agree with TRBD2. The trim removed 3 bases at V and 4 bases at J, leaving 1 base unmatched. This CDR3 has 13 amino acids. The germline CDR1 and CDR2 sequences are KGHSH and LQKENI. The CDR3, as DNA: TGTGCCAGCTCACCCCTAGCGGGAGAGACCCAGTACTTC. Its protein is CASSPLAGETQYF.